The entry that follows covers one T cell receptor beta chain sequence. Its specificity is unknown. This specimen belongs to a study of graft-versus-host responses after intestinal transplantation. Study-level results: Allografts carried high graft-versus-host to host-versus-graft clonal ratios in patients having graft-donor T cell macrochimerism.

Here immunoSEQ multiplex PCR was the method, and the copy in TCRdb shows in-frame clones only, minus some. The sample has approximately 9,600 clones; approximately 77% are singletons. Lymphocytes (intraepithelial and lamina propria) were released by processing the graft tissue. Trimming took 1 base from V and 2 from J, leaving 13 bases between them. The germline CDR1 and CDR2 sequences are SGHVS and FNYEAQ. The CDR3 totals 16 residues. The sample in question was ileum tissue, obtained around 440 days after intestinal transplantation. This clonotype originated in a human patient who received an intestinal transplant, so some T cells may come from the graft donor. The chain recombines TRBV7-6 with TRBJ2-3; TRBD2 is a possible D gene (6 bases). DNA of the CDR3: TGTGCCAGCAGCTTAGATTCGGGACTCAACACAGATACGCAGTATTTT. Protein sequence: CASSLDSGLNTDTQYF.